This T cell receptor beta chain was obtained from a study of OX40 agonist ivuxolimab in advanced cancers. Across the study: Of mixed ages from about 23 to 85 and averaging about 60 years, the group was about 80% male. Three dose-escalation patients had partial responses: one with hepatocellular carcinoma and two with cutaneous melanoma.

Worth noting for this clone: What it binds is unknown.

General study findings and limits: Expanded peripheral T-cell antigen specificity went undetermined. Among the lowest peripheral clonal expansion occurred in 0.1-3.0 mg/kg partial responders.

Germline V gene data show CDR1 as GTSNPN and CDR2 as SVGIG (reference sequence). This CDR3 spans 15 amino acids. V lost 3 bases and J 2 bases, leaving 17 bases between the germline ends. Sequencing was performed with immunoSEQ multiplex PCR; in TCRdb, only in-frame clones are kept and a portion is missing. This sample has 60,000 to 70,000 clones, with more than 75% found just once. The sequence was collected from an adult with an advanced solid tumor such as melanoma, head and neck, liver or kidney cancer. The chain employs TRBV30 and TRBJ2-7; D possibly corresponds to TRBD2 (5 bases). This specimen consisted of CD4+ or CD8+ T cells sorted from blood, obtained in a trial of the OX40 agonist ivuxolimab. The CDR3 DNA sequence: TGTGCCTGGAGGAGTAAAGGGAGAATCCCCTACGAGCAGTACTTC. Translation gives CAWRSKGRIPYEQYF.